Shown below are 14 T cell receptor beta chains from a single sample sequenced in a study of tumor and adjacent non-tumor tissue in lung cancer. A modified ARM-PCR protocol with three rounds of nested PCR amplified TCRbeta. TCRdb re-analysed the multiplex PCR reads in MiXCR, keeping a single row per CDR3 protein. The sample holds 60,000 to 90,000 distinct CDR3 sequences; more than 60% are singletons and the top ten take approximately 12%. This sample's RNA came from whole unsorted tissue. The sequenced material came from lung tumor tissue. The receptors were gathered from a woman aged 50 to 65 with non-small cell lung cancer.

About this clonotype itself: The junction differs from germline at one of its ends, possibly a read error. The chain recombines TRBV6-5 with TRBJ1-1; D remains unclear. The length of the CDR3 is 12 residues. The V gene's germline CDR1 is MNHEY and CDR2 SVGAGI. In DNA, the CDR3 is TGTGCCAGCAGTCACTCAAGCACTGAAGCTTTCTTT. Amino acids: CASSHSSTEAFF.

By its share, this clonotype is medium-sized. For the CDR3, the DNA is TGTGCCAGCACCGAAGACAGTACCACAGATACGCAGTATTTT. Its protein is CASTEDSTTDTQYF. J is TRBJ2-3 and V is TRBV6-6; weak D call: TRBD1 (5 bases). The CDR3 runs 14 residues. Trimming removed 7 bases at V and 2 bases at J, with 13 bases between. In germline, CDR1 is MNHNY, CDR2 SVGAGI (reference sequence).

Comment on this clonotype: One junction end does not reproduce the germline sequence, and a read error may be involved. The V call is TRBV10-3, the J call TRBJ2-7; D is perhaps TRBD2 (6 bases). Germline loops: CDR1 ENHRY, CDR2 SYGVKD. The CDR3 is 19 amino acids. The CDR3 bases are TGTGCCATCAGTGAGTTAGGGCAACATGCAAAGGGGACTGACTACAAGCAGTACTTC. Translated: CAISELGQHAKGTDYKQYF.

In its sample, this clonotype was seen once. J is TRBJ2-5 and V is TRBV29-1; D is uncertain. Germline V gene lookup returns CDR1 SQVTM and CDR2 ANQGSEA. The CDR3 has 9 amino acids. CDR3 amino acids: CVVRDTQYF. DNA of the CDR3: TGCGTCGTACGTGATACCCAGTACTTC.

As for this clonotype: Germline and junction disagree at one end, which may indicate a read error. This chain links TRBV6-1 with TRBJ1-5, with TRBD1 matching over 8 bases. The CDR3 is 13 residues long. Germline V gives CDR1 MNHNS, CDR2 SASEGT. The CDR3 here is CASRDRDNRPQHF. The CDR3 nucleotides are TGTGCCAGCAGGGACAGGGACAATCGGCCCCAGCATTTT.

This clonotype was seen a single time. Since a much larger clone is just one base distant, this may be a read error. The rearrangement links TRBV20-1 to TRBJ2-3; the D gene is possibly TRBD2 (6 bases). CDR1 and CDR2 from the germline V gene are DFQATT and SNEGSKA (reference sequence). The CDR3 runs to 13 residues. The CDR3 protein is CNAKGTSTDTQYF. The CDR3 nucleotides are TGCAATGCTAAAGGGACTAGCACAGATACGCAGTATTTT.

To note about this clonotype: Because it lacks the conserved phenylalanine or tryptophan at the end, this CDR3 is likely a read error. The DNA is omitted, as the CDR3 cannot be located on it reliably, and the CDR3 follows TCRdb's listing. The chain combines TRBV11-3 with TRBJ2-5; the D call of TRBD1 is as the table states it, not checked on the DNA. Both ends counted, the CDR3 spans 13 residues. The germline gives CDR1 SGHNT, CDR2 YENEEA. CDR3 region: CASSLGQRETHYI.

The chain links TRBV6-2 or TRBV6-3 to TRBJ2-1; 9 bases fit TRBD1. CDR1 MNHEY and CDR2 SVGEGT come from the germline V gene. Trimming cost V 4 bases and J 11 bases; bases outside gene matches: 15. The CDR3 has 16 residues. This chain's CDR3 is CASSSFGGTGFSKQFF. The CDR3 DNA follows: TGTGCCAGCAGTTCCTTCGGCGGGACAGGGTTTAGTAAGCAGTTCTTC.

In the case of this clonotype: An end of the junction differs from the germline gene, which may be a read error. The CDR3, as DNA: TGTGCCAGCCAAACCGTAAGAGAAGCTGGGTTGGTCGATGAGACCCACTACTTC. Residues: CASQTVREAGLVDETHYF. The J gene is TRBJ2-5, the V gene TRBV28, with D hard to call. CDR3 size: 18 residues. CDR1 is MDHEN, CDR2 SYDVKM, per germline.

Concerning this clonotype: The junction departs from the called germline gene at one end, perhaps through a read error. The chain has TRBV6-5 and TRBJ2-3; 12 bases align to TRBD2. The CDR3 is 16 residues long. Germline V CDR1 and CDR2: MNHEY, SVGAGI. This CDR3 reads CASRILAGGSSDAQYF. The CDR3 DNA follows: TGTGCCAGCAGAATACTAGCGGGAGGAAGCTCAGATGCGCAGTATTTT.

Turning to this clonotype: The germline gene is not matched at one end of the junction; a read error may be the cause. The rearrangement joins TRBV20-1 to TRBJ2-3; D call uncertain. Germline V gene data show CDR1 as DFQATT and CDR2 as SNEGSKA (reference sequence). The CDR3 spans 12 residues. CDR3 DNA sequence: TGCAGTGCTAGACAATACACAGATACGCGGTATTTT. Amino acid sequence: CSARQYTDTRYF.

This clonotype came up once. Given a much more abundant clone one base away, this may be a read error. The V call is TRBV7-9, the J call TRBJ2-2, with 8 nucleotides matching TRBD2. The CDR3 extends over 15 amino acids. Germline CDR1 is SEHNR and CDR2 is FQNEAQ (reference sequence). With 5 bases clipped from V and 6 bases from J, the junction kept 8 bases outside the gene matches. The CDR3 is CASSMGLVLSGELFF. CDR3 in DNA: TGTGCCAGCAGCATGGGACTAGTACTATCCGGGGAGCTGTTTTTT.

This clonotype was counted once. Compared with germline, one end of the junction differs, possibly owing to a read error. V gene TRBV20-1 combines with J gene TRBJ1-1, with D possibly matching TRBD1 (5 bases). The CDR3 consists of 14 residues. Germline values: CDR1 DFQATT, CDR2 SNEGSKA (reference sequence). The CDR3 DNA follows: TGCAGTGCTAGTTGGGGCAGGCTGAACGCTGAAGCTTTCTTT. Residues: CSASWGRLNAEAFF.

As concerns this clonotype: One end of the junction varies from germline; a read error may be responsible. The chain carries TRBV24-1 and TRBJ2-2; 7 bases align to TRBD2. The CDR3 runs 15 residues. Germline assignment: CDR1 KGHDR and CDR2 SFDVKD. The CDR3 spells CATNTAGLNTGELLF. CDR3 DNA sequence: TGTGCCACCAATACAGCGGGATTGAACACCGGGGAGCTGTTATTT.